The TCR beta chain described here comes from a study of a mutant IDH1 vaccine in newly diagnosed glioma (dated by TCRdb to the early 2020s). Regarding the complete study: Patients were given eight vaccinations, in weeks 1, 3, 5, 7, 11, 15, 19 and 23, which matched visits V03 through V10. Vaccination started 4-6 weeks after radiotherapy alone, or was given together with temozolomide cycles in the groups whose treatment included chemotherapy. Of the roughly 32 patients who were treated, around 60% were male and approximately 38% were female, and the mean age was around 40 years. Prior to enrollment, patients had been given standard therapy consisting of radiotherapy alone, temozolomide alone, or radiochemotherapy with temozolomide, with the combination given to most patients. Peripheral blood was collected at six visits: V03 (baseline), V05, V07, V10, V12 and V13. For exploratory analyses, 25 to 30 treated patients had longitudinal TCRB deep sequencing done wherever samples were available. Points the paper makes about the study in general: PBMC samples for TCRB deep sequencing were selected based on availability. Across multiple MHC alleles, vaccine-induced immune responses were seen in more than 80% of patients. Pseudoprogression seemed to be unrelated to changes in the top peripheral T cell clonotypes found by TCRB sequencing. According to the authors, sample limitations meant that analyses of patient blood samples could not be reproduced.

Within its sample, this clone is medium-sized (0.01 to 0.1%). The specificity of this receptor is unknown. Base qualities are not at hand, and no much larger clone is one base apart. Via the germline V gene, CDR1 is SGHTA and CDR2 FQGNSA. Its CDR3 holds 13 amino acids, cysteine through phenylalanine. Only the CDR3 DNA stays, 39 bases, in frame from base 1. The germline ends are 4 bases apart after V is trimmed by 0 bases and J by 5 bases. The time point label on this specimen signifies: week 5, during vaccination. Each vaccine dose was 300 ug of a 20-mer mutant IDH1 peptide in Montanide, given subcutaneously with topical imiquimod. Donors had newly diagnosed WHO grade 3 or 4 IDH1-mutant astrocytomas with loss of nuclear ATRX. The samples were drawn from NOA16, a multicentre, single-arm, open-label phase I trial in Germany that tested a mutant IDH1 peptide vaccine in humans for the first time. Genomic DNA for TCRB sequencing was isolated from EDTA blood with the DNeasy Blood and Tissue Kit.

Library preparation used the immunoSEQ multiplex PCR assay. The hsTCRB Kit was used according to the manufacturer's protocol to amplify rearranged TCR beta chain sequences. TCRB libraries were sequenced on an Illumina MiSeq. In the paper's pipeline: The proprietary platform of the kit vendor was used for demultiplexing, trimming and gene mapping. TCRdb took this table from immuneACCESS and kept in-frame rearrangements with V and J called. Such tables lack part of the clones; where checked against another copy, unresolved V genes explain under half of the gap, and the rest is unexplained. The DNA gave D and trimming, while V, J and clone size come from that table. The sample table shows around 40,000 clones, and 75% to 90% are seen once. The ten largest clones add up to 1.5% to 2% of the sample.

Sample: PBMCs, taken from a glioma patient whose treatment included an IDH1 peptide vaccine. The chain couples TRBV7-2 to TRBJ2-2, with the D gene uncertain. The source of this sequence is a middle-aged man with glioma. The DNA sequence is TGTGCCAGCAGCTTAGCACGGACCGGGGAGCTGTTTTTT. This gives the protein CASSLARTGELFF.